Below, 32 T cell receptor beta chains from the same sample are listed, as sequenced in a study of shared clonotypes between healthy human individuals. Sequenced by immunoSEQ multiplex PCR; TCRdb stores in-frame clones only, minus some. Of approximately 2.4 million clones in the sample, approximately 94% were seen once. The specimen was naive CD4+ T cells sorted from blood. Subset in this sample: CD45RA+ positively selected. All receptors derive from a man aged 18 to 29 in good health.

CDR3 bases: TGTGCCAGCGTGGCCGCGGGGGCCATCAATCAGCCCCAGCATTTT. It encodes CASVAAGAINQPQHF. The chain employs TRBV6-1 and TRBJ1-5, with D possibly being TRBD1 (6 bases). This CDR3 is built from 15 residues. The germline CDR1 and CDR2 sequences are MNHNS and SASEGT. With 8 bases removed from V and 3 bases from J, the gap between germline ends came to 17 bases.

J is TRBJ1-1 and V is TRBV9; D remains ambiguous. The CDR3 covers 14 residues. The germline CDR1 and CDR2 sequences are SGDLS and YYNGEE. Trimming pared 7 bases from V and 4 bases from J, leaving 17 bases between. CDR3 region: CASGVGGLSTEAFF. The CDR3 nucleotides read TGTGCCAGCGGGGTCGGAGGGCTGAGCACTGAAGCTTTCTTT.

The chain links TRBV2 to TRBJ1-4, with a possible D match to TRBD1 (5 bases). The germline CDR1 and CDR2 sequences are SNHLY and FYNNEI. The CDR3 has 13 residues. V was cut by 10 bases and J by 12 bases, with 21 bases left in between. The CDR3 spells CANARDGWGELFF. CDR3 DNA: TGTGCCAACGCCCGGGACGGGTGGGGGGAACTGTTTTTT.

This clone was observed once. The rearrangement links TRBV5-5 to TRBJ1-5; 9 nucleotides line up with TRBD1. The germline V gene encodes CDR1 SGHKS and CDR2 YYEKEE (reference sequence). V was pared by 2 bases and J by 0 bases, with 6 bases of the junction left unmatched. The CDR3 contains 17 residues. This chain's CDR3 is CASSFRTGVNSNQPQHF. Written as DNA, the CDR3 is TGTGCCAGCAGCTTTAGGACAGGGGTAAATAGCAATCAGCCCCAGCATTTT.

This clone was counted once. V usage is TRBV5-6 and J usage is TRBJ1-3; unclear D gene. V was shortened by 0 bases and J by 0 bases, with 10 bases between the two germline ends. CDR1 is SGHDT and CDR2 is YYEEEE in the germline V gene. The CDR3 loop spans 16 amino acids. CDR3 residues: CASSLVRGSSGNTIYF. Written as DNA, the CDR3 is TGTGCCAGCAGCTTGGTTCGGGGAAGCTCTGGAAACACCATATATTTT.

On this clone itself: Other DNA variants within this sample encode the same CDR3. The V and J genes are TRBV6-5 and TRBJ2-5, with 10 bases matching TRBD1. The CDR3 sequence is 14 residues long. J lost 5 bases, V lost 6 bases, and 6 bases had no gene match. The V gene's germline CDR1 is MNHEY and CDR2 SVGAGI. The CDR3 DNA reads as TGTGCCAGCAGGGGGGACAGGGGTGGCGAGACCCAGTACTTC. Residues: CASRGDRGGETQYF.

Worth noting for this clone: Other DNA sequences within the sample encode an identical CDR3. The chain employs TRBV28 and TRBJ1-2; TRBD1 is a possible D gene (5 bases). Germline loops: CDR1 MDHEN, CDR2 SYDVKM. The CDR3 is 12 residues long. V shed 3 bases and J shed 8 bases, with 10 bases lying between them. The CDR3 region is CASSFQGSGYTF. CDR3 nucleotide sequence: TGTGCCAGCAGTTTTCAGGGTAGCGGCTACACCTTC.

The chain carries TRBV6-1 and TRBJ1-6, with D possibly matching TRBD1 (5 bases). The V end lost 0 bases, the J end lost 13 bases, and 13 bases lay between the germline ends. This CDR3 contains 14 residues. CDR1 is MNHNS and CDR2 is SASEGT in the germline V gene. CDR3 residues: CASSEALTRGPLHF. CDR3 coding DNA: TGTGCCAGCAGTGAAGCTTTGACAAGGGGCCCCCTCCACTTT.

The CDR3 here is CASSPIRTDTQYF. The CDR3 DNA sequence: TGTGCCAGCTCACCAATAAGGACAGATACGCAGTATTTT. The chain uses TRBV18 and TRBJ2-3; D remains unclear. Germline-derived CDR1 and CDR2 are KGHSH and LQKENI. The V gene lost 2 bases and the J gene lost 3 bases, with 6 bases spanning the gap. CDR3 length: 13 amino acids.

The V call is TRBV6-1, the J call TRBJ1-2, with 7 nucleotides matching TRBD1. Germline values: CDR1 MNHNS, CDR2 SASEGT. The CDR3 runs to 13 residues. Trimming cost V 5 bases and J 6 bases; bases outside gene matches: 6. This chain's CDR3 is CASSRGHANGYTF. For the CDR3, the DNA is TGTGCCAGCAGTAGGGGGCATGCTAATGGCTACACCTTC.

The chain has TRBV4-3 and TRBJ1-3, with TRBD1 identical over 9 bases. Germline V gene data show CDR1 as LGHNA and CDR2 as YSLEER. The CDR3 is made up of 15 amino acids. The ends lost 1 base at V and 5 bases at J; junction bases unmatched: 3. CDR3 in DNA: TGCGCCAGCAGCCAAGCCGGACAGGGGAGAAACACCATATATTTT. Translation gives CASSQAGQGRNTIYF.

The rearrangement joins TRBV6-5 to TRBJ1-2; 7 positions match TRBD1. CDR3 length: 13 amino acids. Germline loops: CDR1 MNHEY, CDR2 SVGAGI. The V segment lost 6 bases and the J segment 4 bases; nucleotides outside the gene matches: 5. CDR3 sequence reads: CASRRGQAYGYTF. DNA for the CDR3: TGTGCCAGCAGAAGAGGACAGGCCTATGGCTACACCTTC.

This chain uses TRBV6-6 with TRBJ2-5; 12 bases agree with TRBD2. V trimming: 7 bases; J trimming: 2 bases; junction bases outside the gene matches: 5. Germline CDR1 MNHNY, CDR2 SVGAGI (reference sequence). This CDR3 region has 15 residues. The CDR3 DNA follows: TGTGCCAGCACAGGACTAGCGGGACCTCAAGAGACCCAGTACTTC. Protein: CASTGLAGPQETQYF.

The V gene is TRBV7-9, the J gene TRBJ2-2; tentatively, D is TRBD2 (6 bases). V lost 6 bases and J 6 bases, leaving 11 bases between the germline ends. Germline loops: CDR1 SEHNR, CDR2 FQNEAQ (reference sequence). This CDR3 has 13 residues. The CDR3 spells CASSFTGAGELFF. The CDR3, as DNA: TGTGCCAGCAGTTTTACGGGAGCCGGGGAGCTGTTTTTT.

Points on this clone: In the same sample, other DNA sequences code for this CDR3. V and J are TRBV7-2 and TRBJ1-2; possibly TRBD1 for D (5 bases). Per germline, CDR1 SGHTA and CDR2 FQGNSA. This CDR3 has 15 residues. V shed 1 base and J shed 0 bases, with 9 bases lying between them. DNA for the CDR3: TGTGCCAGCAGCTTAGTCCAGGGCTCTAACTATGGCTACACCTTC. Translation gives CASSLVQGSNYGYTF.

The chain is built from TRBV4-1 and TRBJ1-6, with D perhaps TRBD1 (5 bases). Germline CDR1 and CDR2: MGHRA and YSYEKL. The CDR3 is 14 amino acids. V was shortened by 1 base and J by 9 bases, with 10 bases between the two germline ends. CDR3 bases: TGCGCCAGCAGCCAAGTACAGGCGGTTTCACCCCTCCACTTT. Residues: CASSQVQAVSPLHF.

This clone came up once. The chain combines TRBV18 with TRBJ1-5; D gene uncertain. Trimming cost V 2 bases and J 2 bases, with 16 bases left between them. This CDR3 has 17 amino acids. Per the germline V gene, CDR1 is KGHSH and CDR2 is LQKENI. CDR3 nucleotide sequence: TGTGCCAGCTCACCATCCCCACCTAGCGGGGGCAATCAGCCCCAGCATTTT. Protein product: CASSPSPPSGGNQPQHF.

CDR3 region: CASSLMAGSSSTDTQYF. CDR3 coding DNA: TGTGCCAGCAGCTTAATGGCTGGTTCTTCTAGCACAGATACGCAGTATTTT. The chain has TRBV7-3 and TRBJ2-3; no clear D gene. The V end was cut by 1 base, the J end by 0 bases, with 14 bases between. Per germline, CDR1 SGHTA and CDR2 FQGTGA. The CDR3 contains 17 residues. Full variable domain (missing parts from reference TRBV7-3 and TRBJ2-3): GAGVSQTPSNKVTEKGKYVELRCDPISGHTALYWYRQSLGQGPEFLIYFQGTGAADDSGLPNDRFFAVRPEGSVSTLKIQRTERGDSAVYLCASSLMAGSSSTDTQYFGPGTRLTVL.

This chain connects TRBV6-6 to TRBJ2-3; D unresolved. Germline V lookup: CDR1 MNHNY, CDR2 SVGAGI (reference sequence). The CDR3 sequence is 13 residues long. V lost 5 bases and J lost 1, with 7 bases in between. CDR3 bases: TGTGCCAGCAGTCTCCCGGGCACAGATACGCAGTATTTT. This translates into CASSLPGTDTQYF.

The rearrangement joins TRBV5-1 to TRBJ2-7; the D gene is possibly TRBD1 (6 bases). V lost 4 bases and J 4 bases, leaving 21 bases between the germline ends. Germline lookup yields CDR1 SGHRS and CDR2 YFSETQ. The CDR3 runs 16 residues. The CDR3 loop reads CASSTNRDTSRYEQYF. CDR3 nucleotides: TGCGCCAGCAGCACAAATCGGGACACCTCTAGGTACGAGCAGTACTTC.

With respect to this clone: The sample carries other DNA sequences with the same CDR3. The V call is TRBV7-2, the J call TRBJ2-7; 10 bases are a match to TRBD2. After removal of 3 bases from V and 1 base from J, the junction contained 0 bases not matched to a gene. This CDR3 is 14 amino acids long. Germline V gene data show CDR1 as SGHTA and CDR2 as FQGNSA. CDR3 nucleotides: TGTGCCAGCAGCTTGACTAGCGGGTCCTACGAGCAGTACTTC. Translated, it gives CASSLTSGSYEQYF. The whole variable domain, remainder taken from reference TRBV7-2 and TRBJ2-7, is GAGVSQSPSNKVTEKGKDVELRCDPISGHTALYWYRQSLGQGLEFLIYFQGNSAPDKSGLPSDRFSAERTGGSVSTLTIQRTQQEDSAVYLCASSLTSGSYEQYFGPGTRLTVT.

Concerning this clone: Other nucleotide sequences in the sample specify the same CDR3. The chain employs TRBV11-2 and TRBJ2-5; D is ambiguous. Looked up from germline, CDR1 is SGHAT and CDR2 is FQNNGV. The CDR3 spans 12 residues. V lost 2 bases to trimming and J lost 1 base, with 2 bases between them. CDR3 sequence (DNA): TGTGCCAGCAGCTTACCCCAAGAGACCCAGTACTTC. Residues: CASSLPQETQYF.

The chain links TRBV6-1 to TRBJ1-5; D remains ambiguous. Germline V gene sequence: CDR1 MNHNS, CDR2 SASEGT. Trimming took 7 bases from V and 8 from J, leaving 12 bases between them. The length of the CDR3 is 12 residues. CDR3 sequence reads: CASNKGYEPQHF. In DNA, the CDR3 is TGTGCCAGCAACAAGGGATACGAGCCCCAGCATTTT.

A remark on this clone: Other DNA variants within this sample encode the same CDR3. The chain carries TRBV6-5 and TRBJ2-7, with 9 bases aligning to TRBD1. CDR3 length equals 14 residues. The V gene's germline CDR1 is MNHEY and CDR2 SVGAGI. Trimming took 6 bases from V and 4 from J; bases not matched to a gene: 7. The CDR3 region has the DNA TGTGCCAGCAGGCCGGGACAGGGACCTTACGAGCAGTACTTC. It yields the protein CASRPGQGPYEQYF.

V usage is TRBV28 and J usage is TRBJ1-1; a weak D match, TRBD1 (5 bases). The CDR3 loop spans 12 amino acids. With 8 bases removed from V and 4 bases from J, the gap between germline ends came to 11 bases. CDR1 and CDR2 from the germline V gene are MDHEN and SYDVKM. CDR3 protein: CASARATTEAFF. The CDR3 DNA is TGTGCCAGCGCCAGGGCGACCACTGAAGCTTTCTTT. Full variable domain (missing parts from reference TRBV28 and TRBJ1-1): DVKVTQSSRYLVKRTGEKVFLECVQDMDHENMFWYRQDPGLGLRLIYFSYDVKMKEKGDIPEGYSVSREKKERFSLILESASTNQTSMYLCASARATTEAFFGQGTRLTVV.

V and J are TRBV25-1 and TRBJ2-1; 8 bases match TRBD1. Germline CDR1 MGHDK, CDR2 SYGVNS. The V segment lost 2 bases and the J segment 0 bases; nucleotides outside the gene matches: 3. The CDR3 spans 16 residues. The CDR3: CASSETGGSSYNEQFF. For the CDR3, the DNA is TGTGCCAGCAGTGAAACAGGGGGGAGCTCCTACAATGAGCAGTTCTTC.

The chain couples TRBV18 to TRBJ1-4, with 8 bases aligning to TRBD1. J gave up 8 bases and V 3 bases, and 8 bases lay outside the gene matches. Germline lookup yields CDR1 KGHSH and CDR2 LQKENI. The CDR3 totals 15 residues. The CDR3: CASSPPDRGSEKLFF. CDR3 nucleotides: TGTGCCAGCTCACCTCCTGACAGGGGTTCGGAAAAACTGTTTTTT.

The chain is built from TRBV9 and TRBJ2-3, with D unclear. The V gene lost 3 bases and the J gene lost 3 bases, with 8 bases spanning the gap. This CDR3 is built from 13 residues. Germline-derived CDR1 and CDR2 are SGDLS and YYNGEE. In nucleotides, the CDR3 is TGTGCCAGCAGCGCCCGAGATACAGATACGCAGTATTTT. It is translated as CASSARDTDTQYF.

J is TRBJ1-1 and V is TRBV5-1, with 7 nucleotides matching TRBD1. The CDR3 length is 16 residues. Germline V gene sequence: CDR1 SGHRS, CDR2 YFSETQ. J was trimmed by 0 bases and V by 5 bases; bases with no gene match: 10. The CDR3 DNA reads as TGCGCCAGCAGTCCGACAGGGCCGGGGATGAACACTGAAGCTTTCTTT. This gives the protein CASSPTGPGMNTEAFF.

The chain employs TRBV5-6 and TRBJ2-2, with unresolved D. V was cut by 4 bases and J by 11 bases, with 9 bases left in between. Germline CDR1 and CDR2: SGHDT and YYEEEE. This CDR3 comprises 11 residues. The CDR3 bases are TGTGCCAGCAGCCTGGAAGGAGAGCTGTTTTTT. This translates into CASSLEGELFF.

This clone has only one observation. The V call is TRBV7-3, the J call TRBJ2-3, with TRBD2 matching 11 bases. Trimming at V came to 4 bases and at J to 5 bases, leaving 8 bases not matched to a gene. Germline V gene lookup returns CDR1 SGHTA and CDR2 FQGTGA. The CDR3 is 16 residues long. CDR3 nucleotides: TGTGCCAGCAGCTCGGGACTAGCGGCAGCACGAGATACGCAGTATTTT. Residues: CASSSGLAAARDTQYF.

This rearrangement joins TRBV6-1 to TRBJ1-5; D call uncertain. The V gene lost 7 bases and the J gene lost 15 bases, with 19 bases spanning the gap. The CDR3 length is 12 residues. Germline V gene data show CDR1 as MNHNS and CDR2 as SASEGT. CDR3 sequence (DNA): TGTGCCAGCATTAACAGTGGAGGCGGCGTGCATTTT. Translation gives CASINSGGGVHF.